One and the same sample provided the 26 T cell receptor beta chains below, sequenced in a study of blood T cell repertoires in COVID-19. The repertoire was sequenced with immunoSEQ multiplex PCR; TCRdb's copy has only in-frame clones and lacks some. The sample comprises roughly 150,000 clones, roughly 90% of which are singletons, and roughly a sixth rests with the top ten. The material sequenced was peripheral blood. The receptors derive from a man aged 55 to 69 with active or convalescent COVID-19.

Regarding this clone: A read error may account for a junction end that differs from germline. CDR3 nucleotides: TGTGCCAGCAGTTTATCGAAGGGGGCTGGCCACACCTTC. Translation: CASSLSKGAGHTF. The chain uses TRBV27 and TRBJ1-2; 7 nucleotides line up with TRBD1. The CDR3 length is 13 residues. Per germline, CDR1 MNHEY and CDR2 SMNVEV (reference sequence).

The J gene is TRBJ2-2, the V gene TRBV6-6, with D perhaps TRBD2 (5 bases). The CDR3 is 14 residues long. Between the trimmed V and J ends, which lost 8 bases and 2 bases, there was a span of 12 bases. Germline V CDR1 and CDR2: MNHNY, SVGAGI (reference sequence). The CDR3 DNA reads as TGTGCCAGCGAGGGAACAGAAAACACCGGGGAGCTGTTTTTT. Translation gives CASEGTENTGELFF.

This chain joins TRBV6-6 and TRBJ2-1; D perhaps matches TRBD2 (6 bases). V dropped 0 bases and J dropped 4 bases, with 10 bases sitting between them. Germline V gives CDR1 MNHNY, CDR2 SVGAGI (reference sequence). The CDR3 runs 15 residues. CDR3: CASSYSWGVYNEQFF. The CDR3, as DNA: TGTGCCAGCAGTTACTCGTGGGGGGTTTACAATGAGCAGTTCTTC.

This clone was seen more than once but under ten times. The CDR3 coding sequence is TGTGCCAGCAGCCAAGAAATTCCTGGGGTAGCGACAGGGAATTCACCCCTCCACTTT. It is translated as CASSQEIPGVATGNSPLHF. This rearrangement joins TRBV3-1 (or the pseudogene TRBV3-2) to TRBJ1-6; 7 bases map to TRBD1. Germline V gene sequence: CDR1 LGHDT, CDR2 YNNKEL (reference sequence). After removal of 0 bases from V and 7 bases from J, the junction contained 15 bases not matched to a gene. The CDR3 loop spans 19 amino acids.

This chain links TRBV5-6 with TRBJ1-1; D is possibly TRBD1 (5 bases). CDR1 and CDR2 from the germline V gene are SGHDT and YYEEEE. The V end was cut by 4 bases, the J end by 5 bases, with 12 bases between. The CDR3 covers 13 residues. This chain's CDR3 is CASSQGPATEAFF. In DNA form, the CDR3 reads TGTGCCAGCAGCCAGGGCCCAGCGACTGAAGCTTTCTTT.

This chain connects TRBV5-1 to TRBJ2-5, with D perhaps matching TRBD2 (7 bases). Trimming removed 4 bases at V and 5 bases at J, with 18 bases between. CDR3 length: 15 amino acids. CDR1 is SGHRS, CDR2 YFSETQ, per germline. The DNA of the CDR3 is TGCGCCAGCAGCCGCGGAGGGGGGGCTGAGGAGACCCAGTACTTC. It yields the protein CASSRGGGAEETQYF.

This clone was picked up one time. The chain joins TRBV11-2 to TRBJ1-1; no definite D call. CDR1 SGHAT and CDR2 FQNNGV come from the germline V gene. Trimming removed 2 bases from V and 8 bases from J, with 12 bases in between. The CDR3 is 13 residues long. The CDR3 DNA follows: TGTGCCAGCAGCTTAATGAGTGGGCTCGAAGCTTTCTTT. Its translation: CASSLMSGLEAFF. The full variable domain, rest sourced from reference TRBV11-2 and TRBJ1-1, is EAGVAQSPRYKIIEKRQSVAFWCNPISGHATLYWYQQILGQGPKLLIQFQNNGVVDDSQLPKDRFSAERLKGVDSTLKIQPAKLEDSAVYLCASSLMSGLEAFFGQGTRLTVV.

This rearrangement joins TRBV11-2 to TRBJ2-3; 14 bases are shared with TRBD2. Germline CDR1 is SGHAT and CDR2 is FQNNGV. With V trimmed by 0 bases and J by 5 bases, 7 bases remained unmatched. The CDR3 has 18 amino acids. This CDR3 reads CASSLDTGLAGEGDTQYF. DNA for the CDR3: TGTGCCAGCAGCTTAGATACGGGACTAGCGGGAGAGGGAGATACGCAGTATTTT.

The V and J genes are TRBV28 and TRBJ1-4; D is uncertain. The CDR3 totals 15 residues. Trimming pared 2 bases from V and 8 bases from J, leaving 15 bases between. The V gene's germline CDR1 is MDHEN and CDR2 SYDVKM. CDR3 in amino acids: CASSLIRGAGEKLFF. The CDR3 DNA reads as TGTGCCAGCAGTTTAATTCGAGGCGCGGGGGAAAAACTGTTTTTT.

In DNA, the CDR3 is TGTGCCAGCGAAGGGGGCAGGGCGAGGCAGCCCCAGCATTTT. Translating gives CASEGGRARQPQHF. The chain recombines TRBV28 with TRBJ1-5; the match to TRBD1 covers 7 bases. This CDR3 has 14 amino acids. V dropped 8 bases and J dropped 7; count of bases not matched to a gene: 11. Per germline, CDR1 MDHEN and CDR2 SYDVKM. Variable domain in full (rest from reference TRBV28 and TRBJ1-5): DVKVTQSSRYLVKRTGEKVFLECVQDMDHENMFWYRQDPGLGLRLIYFSYDVKMKEKGDIPEGYSVSREKKERFSLILESASTNQTSMYLCASEGGRARQPQHFGDGTRLSIL.

The V and J genes are TRBV11-2 and TRBJ2-1; the D is unclear. CDR3 length: 11 residues. V was trimmed by 7 bases and J by 9 bases, leaving 10 bases between them. The V gene's germline CDR1 is SGHAT and CDR2 FQNNGV. CDR3 nucleotides: TGTGCCAGCATAGCCCATCGTGAGCAGTTCTTC. Its translation: CASIAHREQFF.

The chain links TRBV11-2 to TRBJ1-1, with D perhaps matching TRBD1 (6 bases). The CDR3 covers 19 residues. The V and J ends lost 2 bases and 1 base respectively, with 23 bases between them. CDR1 is SGHAT and CDR2 is FQNNGV in the germline V gene. CDR3 loop: CASSLRFPPTTGKNTEAFF. The CDR3 DNA reads as TGTGCCAGCAGCTTAAGGTTCCCCCCAACTACAGGGAAGAACACTGAAGCTTTCTTT.

The rearrangement joins TRBV18 to TRBJ1-3; 7 nucleotides line up with TRBD1. Germline trimming cut 2 bases from V and 0 bases from J; bases unmatched to any gene: 16. Germline V gene sequence: CDR1 KGHSH, CDR2 LQKENI. The CDR3 contains 20 residues. In DNA form, the CDR3 reads TGTGCCAGCTCACCAAACAGGGGATCAAGGACATACGCCTCTGGAAACACCATATATTTT. It codes for CASSPNRGSRTYASGNTIYF.

V is TRBV12-3 or TRBV12-4 and J is TRBJ1-5; D gene ambiguous. V lost 5 bases, J lost 7 bases, and 12 bases lay in between. The CDR3 has 13 residues. The CDR3: CASSRTFGQPQHF. The CDR3 nucleotides are TGTGCCAGCAGTAGAACATTCGGGCAGCCCCAGCATTTT.

The chain uses TRBV19 and TRBJ1-5, with D maybe TRBD1 (6 bases). This CDR3 has 15 amino acids. From germline, CDR1 is LNHDA and CDR2 SQIVND (reference sequence). V lost 7 bases, J lost 3 bases, and 16 bases lay in between. This CDR3 reads CASTSSRQDNQPQHF. CDR3 in DNA: TGTGCCAGTACCTCTTCTAGACAGGACAATCAGCCCCAGCATTTT.

J is TRBJ1-4 and V is TRBV29-1; no definite D call. In germline, CDR1 is SQVTM, CDR2 ANQGSEA. The CDR3 is made up of 11 amino acids. V gave up 8 bases and J gave up 7 bases, with 11 bases separating them. As DNA, the CDR3 is TGCAGCATCCGAACGGGTGAAAAACTGTTTTTT. Amino acid sequence: CSIRTGEKLFF.

The chain recombines TRBV11-2 with TRBJ2-7, with 11 bases fitting TRBD2. The germline CDR1 and CDR2 sequences are SGHAT and FQNNGV. There are 18 residues in the CDR3. With 4 bases clipped from V and 4 bases from J, the junction kept 15 bases outside the gene matches. CDR3 in DNA: TGTGCCAGCAGCTCGCGACTCACCGTAGCGGGAGGGTCTTACGAGCAGTACTTC. Protein: CASSSRLTVAGGSYEQYF.

The table lists this clone with a count of one. This sequence joins TRBV7-9 and TRBJ1-5; 9 nucleotides agree with TRBD1. The V and J ends lost 4 bases and 4 bases, in that order; junction bases with no gene match: 2. This CDR3 region has 14 residues. Germline V gene sequence: CDR1 SEHNR, CDR2 FQNEAQ (reference sequence). The CDR3 sequence: CASSWDRENQPQHF. CDR3 sequence (DNA): TGTGCCAGCAGCTGGGACAGGGAGAATCAGCCCCAGCATTTT.

The CDR3 loop reads CASSQDELLAGGEQYF. DNA of the CDR3: TGTGCCAGCAGCCAAGACGAGTTACTAGCGGGAGGCGAGCAGTACTTC. This chain connects TRBV14 to TRBJ2-7; 12 bases fit TRBD2. CDR3 length: 16 amino acids. Per the germline V gene, CDR1 is SGHDN and CDR2 is FVKESK. The V gene end was trimmed by 0 bases and the J gene end by 6 bases; junction bases not matched to a gene: 6.

J is TRBJ1-4 and V is TRBV27, with TRBD1 identical over 12 bases. CDR1 and CDR2 (germline): MNHEY, SMNVEV (reference sequence). J lost 7 bases, V lost 6 bases, and 6 bases had no gene match. The CDR3 extends over 15 amino acids. In DNA form, the CDR3 reads TGTGCCAGCAGCGCGGGACAGGGGGCGGGTGAAAAACTGTTTTTT. Translating gives CASSAGQGAGEKLFF.

This chain uses TRBV5-4 with TRBJ1-2, with D possibly matching TRBD1 (5 bases). Germline lookup yields CDR1 SGHNT and CDR2 YYREEE (reference sequence). Trimming pared 0 bases from V and 7 bases from J, leaving 10 bases between. CDR3 length: 13 residues. The CDR3 region has the DNA TGTGCCAGCAGCTTGGACAGGACGTTTGGCTACACCTTC. Translated: CASSLDRTFGYTF.

V and J are TRBV30 and TRBJ1-2; TRBD1 is a possible D gene (5 bases). CDR1 and CDR2 (germline): GTSNPN, SVGIG (reference sequence). V was pared by 0 bases and J by 3 bases, with 8 bases between. This CDR3 region has 13 residues. CDR3 bases: TGTGCCTGGAGTGTGGGGGGTTACTATGGCTACACCTTC. Translating it yields CAWSVGGYYGYTF.

This chain uses TRBV19 with TRBJ1-4; 7 bases are a match to TRBD1. CDR1 and CDR2 (germline): LNHDA, SQIVND (reference sequence). V was pared by 7 bases and J by 8 bases, with 10 bases of the junction left unmatched. The CDR3 consists of 14 residues. The CDR3 nucleotides are TGTGCCAGTAATGTGGTGAAGGGGGCGGAAAAACTGTTTTTT. Amino acids: CASNVVKGAEKLFF.

The chain employs TRBV4-2 and TRBJ2-6; tentative D call: TRBD2 (5 bases). The V gene lost 4 bases and the J gene lost 0 bases, with 16 bases spanning the gap. Germline-derived CDR1 and CDR2 are LGHNA and YNFKEQ. The CDR3 covers 18 residues. The CDR3 reads CASSLAGGVYSGANVLTF. The CDR3 DNA reads TGTGCCAGCAGCCTCGCGGGTGGTGTCTACTCTGGGGCCAACGTCCTGACTTTC.

This rearrangement joins TRBV19 to TRBJ2-3, with 8 bases identical to TRBD1. This CDR3 contains 15 residues. Germline trimming cut 6 bases from V and 4 bases from J; bases unmatched to any gene: 9. Germline CDR1 reads LNHDA; CDR2 reads SQIVND (reference sequence). CDR3 nucleotide sequence: TGTGCCAGTAGCCATGGACAGGGCCTCCCAGATACGCAGTATTTT. Translating it yields CASSHGQGLPDTQYF.

The chain has TRBV20-1 and TRBJ2-2, with D perhaps TRBD2 (5 bases). CDR3 size: 13 residues. V was pared by 3 bases and J by 7 bases, with 12 bases between. The germline V gene encodes CDR1 DFQATT and CDR2 SNEGSKA (reference sequence). The CDR3 DNA reads TGCAGTGCTAGTTCCGGGGAAAACGGGGAGCTGTTTTTT. This gives the protein CSASSGENGELFF.